This TCR beta chain was documented in a study of OX40 agonist ivuxolimab in advanced cancers. Study conclusions and caveats: On average, a greater number of expanded clones characterised CD8+ T cells relative to CD4+.

Using immunoSEQ multiplex PCR, the repertoire was profiled, and TCRdb retains in-frame clones only, with some absent. The sample lists 75,000 to 95,000 clones; around 90% were seen once. The CDR3 extends over 16 amino acids. CDR1 and CDR2 (germline): SGHTA, FQGNSA. Details on this clone: The antigen is undetermined. The junction departs from the called germline gene at one end, perhaps through a read error.

The specimen comprised CD4+ or CD8+ T cells sorted from blood, sampled in a trial of the OX40 agonist ivuxolimab. The clonotype was recovered from an adult with an advanced solid tumor such as melanoma, head and neck, liver or kidney cancer. This chain joins TRBV7-2 and TRBJ2-3; 10 bases align to TRBD2. Here the CDR3 DNA reads TGTGCCAGCAGCAAAGCGGGAGGGATTCTCACAAATACGCAGTATTTT. It translates to CASSKAGGILTNTQYF.